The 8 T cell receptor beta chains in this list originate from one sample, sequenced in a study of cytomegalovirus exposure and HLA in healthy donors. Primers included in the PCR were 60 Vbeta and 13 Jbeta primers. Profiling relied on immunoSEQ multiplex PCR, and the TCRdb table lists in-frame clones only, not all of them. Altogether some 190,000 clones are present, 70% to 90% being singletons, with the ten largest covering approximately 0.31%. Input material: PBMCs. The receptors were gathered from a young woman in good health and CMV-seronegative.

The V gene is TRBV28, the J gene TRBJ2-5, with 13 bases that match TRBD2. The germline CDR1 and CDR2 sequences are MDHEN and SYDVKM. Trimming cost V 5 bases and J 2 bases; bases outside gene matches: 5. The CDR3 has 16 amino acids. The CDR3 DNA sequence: TGTGCCAGCAGTCTTCTGGGACTAGCGGGGCAAGAGACCCAGTACTTC. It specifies CASSLLGLAGQETQYF.

CDR3 coding DNA: TGTGCCAGCAGTTTGGGGGCCGCCTCGGGCGAGCAGTACTTC. Its translation is CASSLGAASGEQYF. This rearrangement joins TRBV6-5 to TRBJ2-7; perhaps TRBD1 as D (6 bases). Trimming removed 4 bases from V and 6 bases from J, with 16 bases in between. The CDR3 sequence is 14 residues long. The germline V gene has CDR1 MNHEY and CDR2 SVGAGI.

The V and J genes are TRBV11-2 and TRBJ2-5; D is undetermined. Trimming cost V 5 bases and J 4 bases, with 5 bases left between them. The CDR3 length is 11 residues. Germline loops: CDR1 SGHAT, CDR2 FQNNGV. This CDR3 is CASSPRETQYF. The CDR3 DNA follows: TGTGCCAGCAGCCCCCGAGAGACCCAGTACTTC.

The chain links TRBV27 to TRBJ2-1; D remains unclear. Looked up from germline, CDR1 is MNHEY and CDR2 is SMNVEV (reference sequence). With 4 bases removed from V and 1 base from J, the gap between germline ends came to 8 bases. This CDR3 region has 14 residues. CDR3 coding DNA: TGTGCCAGCAGTTGGAGTTATTCCTACAATGAGCAGTTCTTC. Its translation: CASSWSYSYNEQFF.

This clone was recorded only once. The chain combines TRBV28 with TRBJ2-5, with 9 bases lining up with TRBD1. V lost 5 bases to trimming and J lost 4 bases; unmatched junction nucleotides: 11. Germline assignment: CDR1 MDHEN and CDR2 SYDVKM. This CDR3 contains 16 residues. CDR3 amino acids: CASSPNRGRWGETQYF. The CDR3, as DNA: TGTGCCAGCAGTCCCAACAGGGGGCGGTGGGGAGAGACCCAGTACTTC.

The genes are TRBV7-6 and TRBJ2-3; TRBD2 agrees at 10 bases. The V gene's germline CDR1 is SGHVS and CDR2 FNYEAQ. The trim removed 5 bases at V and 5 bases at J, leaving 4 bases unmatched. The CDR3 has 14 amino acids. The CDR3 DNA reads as TGTGCCAGCAGCAAAGCGGGAGGGCTAGATACGCAGTATTTT. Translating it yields CASSKAGGLDTQYF.

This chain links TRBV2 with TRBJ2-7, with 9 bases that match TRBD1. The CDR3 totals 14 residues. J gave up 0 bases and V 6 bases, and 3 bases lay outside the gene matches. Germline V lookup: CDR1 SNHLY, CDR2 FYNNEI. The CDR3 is CASRGQGSSYEQYF. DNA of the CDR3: TGTGCCAGCAGGGGACAGGGTAGCTCCTACGAGCAGTACTTC.

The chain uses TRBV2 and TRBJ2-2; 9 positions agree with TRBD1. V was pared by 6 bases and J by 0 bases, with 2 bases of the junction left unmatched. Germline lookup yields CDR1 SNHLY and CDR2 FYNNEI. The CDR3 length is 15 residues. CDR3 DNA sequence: TGTGCCAGCAGGAGGACAGGGGCGAACACCGGGGAGCTGTTTTTT. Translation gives CASRRTGANTGELFF.